This T cell receptor beta chain was identified during a study of T cell responses to AZD1222 COVID-19 vaccine. Worth noting for this clone: Its antigen is currently unknown.

CDR1 and CDR2 from the germline V gene are MNHEY and SVGAGI. This CDR3 contains 14 residues. Trimming removed 0 bases from V and 8 bases from J, with 12 bases in between. Assay used: immunoSEQ multiplex PCR; TCRdb lists only in-frame clones, some missing. The sample holds about 150,000 clones, 75% to 95% seen once. Study outcomes and limitations: Dominant at 160-218 and 743-854, vaccine-associated CD4 TCRs also spanned spike. Nearly half of spike-specific TCRs reportedly target variant regions that are unmutated in the B.1.351 and B.1.1.7 variants. Only five to seven individuals given AZD1222 were seropositive at baseline.

This specimen was peripheral blood, taken on day 0 of MenACWY control vaccination. The V and J genes are TRBV6-5 and TRBJ2-3; no reliable D call. The clonotype was recovered from an adult in good health. CDR3 bases: TGTGCCAGCAGTTACTCGAGGCCCGGTGGTACGCAGTATTTT. Amino acid sequence: CASSYSRPGGTQYF.